This TCR beta chain was found in a study of T cell clusters in autoimmune cytopenias. Study-wide points: The T cell clusters came from computational analysis alone and lack functional validation.

TRB was amplified from about 270 ng of peripheral blood genomic DNA per sample. TRB rearrangements were amplified by touch-down multiplex PCR with mixed TRB-A/B primers. Reanalyzing the multiplex PCR reads, TCRdb keeps one entry per CDR3 protein, without DNA. The table for this sample gives approximately 8,000 distinct CDR3 sequences. The CDR3 spans 14 residues. The V gene's germline CDR1 is SGHAT and CDR2 FQNNGV. This clonotype is deemed medium-sized (0.01 to 0.1%) by its frequency. Its antigen is unknown. This TCR came from a human donor with an autoimmune cytopenia or autoimmune hepatitis (not recorded which). Input material: peripheral blood. The rearrangement uses TRBV11-2 and TRBJ1-6; absent DNA, TCRdb's TRBD1 call cannot be checked. CDR3 residues: CASSGQYLNSPLHF.